The clone carrying this TCR beta chain occurred a few times. Its cognate antigen is unknown. At one end the junction does not follow the germline gene, possibly because of a read error. This sample stems from a study of molecular identifiers for immune sequencing clone quantification. Whole-study findings and limits: In naive cells, clones above 20 RNA copies held under 1% of molecules, whereas in effector cells they held over 99%. Highly expanded clone sizes could be underestimated by identical TCR molecules sharing a barcode.

The CDR3 has 12 residues. Each CDR3 protein gets one entry after TCRdb re-called the PCR reads with MiXCR. The sample has about 510,000 distinct CDR3 sequences, around a fifth seen once. This clonotype was obtained from a human donor in good health. Some libraries in this study had Jurkat cell RNA spiked in. The chain uses TRBV5-3 and TRBJ1-1, with D uncertain. Being an ORF, TRBV5-3 has a function that is uncertain. Source material: naive CD8+ T cells from blood, with Jurkat cell RNA spiked in. As to subset: FACS-sorted CD8+CD4-CCR7+CD45RA+ naive T cells. The CDR3 DNA follows: TGTGCCAGCAGCTTTTTGGACACTGAAGCTTTCTTT. Its protein is CASSFLDTEAFF.